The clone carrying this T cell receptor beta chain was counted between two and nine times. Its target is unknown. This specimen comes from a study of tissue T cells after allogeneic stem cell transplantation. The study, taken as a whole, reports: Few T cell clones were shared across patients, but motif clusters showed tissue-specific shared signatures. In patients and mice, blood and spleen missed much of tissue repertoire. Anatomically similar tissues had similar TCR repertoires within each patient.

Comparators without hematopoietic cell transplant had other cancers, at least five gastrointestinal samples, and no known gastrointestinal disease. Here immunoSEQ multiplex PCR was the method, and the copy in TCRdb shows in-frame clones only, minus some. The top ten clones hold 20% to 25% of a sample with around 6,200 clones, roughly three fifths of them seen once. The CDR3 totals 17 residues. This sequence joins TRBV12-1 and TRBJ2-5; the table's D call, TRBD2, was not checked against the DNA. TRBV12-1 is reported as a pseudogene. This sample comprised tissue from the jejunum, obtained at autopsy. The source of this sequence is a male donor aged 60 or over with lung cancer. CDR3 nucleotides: TGTGCCACCCCGGGGTGGATGTGCCTAAAGTCTCAAGAGACCCAGTACTTC. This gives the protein CATPGWMCLKSQETQYF.